This T cell receptor beta chain is drawn from a study of blood T cell repertoires in COVID-19. Study in general: Spain, Italy and the United States supplied samples that represented acute and convalescent COVID-19. T cells, B-cell-depleted T cells, or PBMCs provided the cDNA or gDNA that served as material.

Original data processing: By means of reference gene primer amplification, nucleated cell counts were estimated. TCRdb's copy holds only in-frame clones and misses some; the assay was immunoSEQ multiplex PCR. V and J calls and clone size come straight from that table; D and trimming were deduced from the DNA. The repertoire has about 70,000 clones, around 90% of them found once; the top ten carry about 2.3%. V gave up 2 bases and J gave up 10 bases, with 12 bases separating them. The CDR3 is 14 residues long. Germline V CDR1 and CDR2: KGHSH, LQKENI. The chain recombines TRBV18 with TRBJ1-6; D perhaps matches TRBD1 (5 bases). The receptor was derived from a human donor in a cohort sampled during active COVID-19. Sequences were obtained from peripheral blood. The CDR3 DNA reads as TGTGCCAGCTCACCAGCAGGGTTGGGGTCACCCCTCCACTTT. Translated, it gives CASSPAGLGSPLHF.